These 21 T cell receptor beta chains share one sample of origin, sequenced in a study of Ad26.COV2.S vaccination and SARS-CoV-2 variants. Repertoires were generated with immunoSEQ multiplex PCR, while TCRdb's copy carries only in-frame clones and drops some. The table lists some 420,000 clones, around nine tenths of them singletons. Treatment given: 19 received Ad26.COV2.S at low or high dose, single or two shots; 5 received placebo; per-sample allocation not given. The study sampled participants on day 63 after the first vaccine or placebo injection. The starting material was peripheral blood, obtained in a trial of Ad26.COV2.S vaccine versus placebo. Source of these receptors: a person aged 18 to 65 who received the Ad26.COV2.S COVID-19 vaccine or a placebo.

Many counts were recorded for this clone. The junction departs from the called germline gene at one end, perhaps through a read error. V and J are TRBV2 and TRBJ2-7; D uncertain. Germline V lookup: CDR1 SNHLY, CDR2 FYNNEI. The CDR3 is 11 amino acids. CDR3 protein: CASSEMTERRF. DNA for the CDR3: TGTGCCAGCAGTGAAATGACGGAAAGGCGCTTC.

This clone has more than one count but fewer than ten. The chain joins TRBV18 to TRBJ2-7, with TRBD1 as a possible D gene (6 bases). CDR3 length: 14 amino acids. In germline, CDR1 is KGHSH, CDR2 LQKENI. V lost 1 base, J lost 2 bases, and 9 bases lay in between. In DNA form, the CDR3 reads TGTGCCAGCTCACCACTGGGGGCGACCTACGAGCAGTACTTC. Protein: CASSPLGATYEQYF. Looking up the rest from reference TRBV18 and TRBJ2-7 gives the full variable domain: NAGVMQNPRHLVRRRGQEARLRCSPMKGHSHVYWYRQLPEEGLKFMVYLQKENIIDESGMPKERFSAEFPKEGPSILRIQQVVRGDSAAYFCASSPLGATYEQYFGPGTRLTVT.

The chain employs TRBV19 and TRBJ1-1, with D perhaps TRBD1 (5 bases). This CDR3 spans 15 amino acids. The germline V gene has CDR1 LNHDA and CDR2 SQIVND (reference sequence). V was pared by 4 bases and J by 3 bases, with 15 bases between. Here the CDR3 DNA reads TGTGCCAGTAGTACCGGACATACCGGAGACACTGAAGCTTTCTTT. Protein sequence: CASSTGHTGDTEAFF.

The V and J genes are TRBV3-1 (or the pseudogene TRBV3-2) and TRBJ1-3; 7 positions agree with TRBD1. The germline CDR1 and CDR2 sequences are LGHDT and YNNKEL (reference sequence). After removal of 1 base from V and 7 bases from J, the junction contained 4 bases not matched to a gene. The CDR3 runs 14 residues. Here the CDR3 reads CASSQGQGRNTIYF. Here the CDR3 DNA reads TGTGCCAGCAGCCAAGGACAGGGAAGGAACACCATATATTTT.

The V and J genes are TRBV27 and TRBJ2-1, with TRBD2 identical over 7 bases. CDR3 length: 16 amino acids. The J segment lost 1 base and the V segment lost 6 bases, leaving 9 bases of the junction unmatched. Germline-derived CDR1 and CDR2 are MNHEY and SMNVEV (reference sequence). The CDR3: CASSPPTGGSYNEQFF. The CDR3 DNA is TGTGCCAGCAGCCCCCCAACGGGGGGATCCTACAATGAGCAGTTCTTC.

The V and J genes are TRBV4-2 and TRBJ2-7, with D hard to call. There are 13 residues in the CDR3. Germline-derived CDR1 and CDR2 are LGHNA and YNFKEQ. Trimming stripped 0 bases from V and 7 bases from J, with 10 bases between. CDR3 sequence (DNA): TGTGCCAGCAGCCAAGACGGCCTGGGGGAGCAGTACTTC. This codes for CASSQDGLGEQYF.

The J gene is TRBJ1-4, the V gene TRBV11-2; D is undetermined. The CDR3 has 14 amino acids. V was cut by 2 bases and J by 8 bases, with 12 bases left in between. Germline CDR1 SGHAT, CDR2 FQNNGV. CDR3 nucleotides: TGTGCCAGCAGCTTAAGTATTACAGTCGAAAAACTGTTTTTT. Protein sequence: CASSLSITVEKLFF.

The chain employs TRBV14 and TRBJ2-5; possibly TRBD2 for D (5 bases). V gave up 2 bases and J gave up 5 bases, with 12 bases separating them. This CDR3 contains 14 residues. The germline V gene encodes CDR1 SGHDN and CDR2 FVKESK. CDR3: CASSQFLAHETQYF. In DNA form, the CDR3 reads TGTGCCAGCAGCCAATTCCTAGCCCATGAGACCCAGTACTTC.

This clone has at least ten counts. The gene calls are TRBV7-9 and TRBJ2-7, with 8 bases lining up with TRBD1. The CDR3 is 14 amino acids. V was pared by 5 bases and J by 3 bases, with 6 bases of the junction left unmatched. In germline, CDR1 is SEHNR, CDR2 FQNEAQ (reference sequence). The CDR3: CASSPGQVIYEQYF. Here the CDR3 DNA reads TGTGCCAGCAGCCCGGGACAGGTAATCTACGAGCAGTACTTC.

Only one count was recorded for this clone. The chain links TRBV19 to TRBJ1-1; TRBD1 matches at 7 bases. V was pared by 2 bases and J by 0 bases, with 3 bases of the junction left unmatched. This CDR3 spans 15 amino acids. Germline CDR1 is LNHDA and CDR2 is SQIVND (reference sequence). CDR3 amino acids: CASSITDRMNTEAFF. CDR3 DNA sequence: TGTGCCAGTAGTATAACGGACAGGATGAACACTGAAGCTTTCTTT.

This sequence joins TRBV18 and TRBJ2-7; D is perhaps TRBD2 (5 bases). Trimming shortened V by 2 bases and J by 3 bases, and 14 bases separated the two germline ends. The CDR3 has 15 residues. Germline CDR1 KGHSH, CDR2 LQKENI. CDR3 loop: CASSPGQGGGYEQYF. The CDR3, as DNA: TGTGCCAGCTCACCAGGGCAAGGTGGAGGCTACGAGCAGTACTTC.

This clone was seen a single time. The chain links TRBV6-5 to TRBJ2-1; D is unresolved. Germline V gene data show CDR1 as MNHEY and CDR2 as SVGAGI. The germline V and J ends were trimmed by 7 bases and 8 bases, with 15 bases remaining between them. The CDR3 spans 13 residues. The CDR3 DNA is TGTGCCAGCAATGCCGTTATCGTCGATGAGCAGTTCTTC. This translates into CASNAVIVDEQFF.

The V gene is TRBV4-1, the J gene TRBJ2-2; 10 nucleotides agree with TRBD1. CDR1 and CDR2 from the germline V gene are MGHRA and YSYEKL. V was clipped by 4 bases and J by 7 bases; unmatched bases: 9. This CDR3 is built from 16 residues. Written as DNA, the CDR3 is TGCGCCAGCAGCCCGACGACAGGGGGCACGGGCGGGGAGCTGTTTTTT. Translation: CASSPTTGGTGGELFF.

The chain carries TRBV18 and TRBJ2-3, with D unclear. This CDR3 has 14 residues. Germline V gene data show CDR1 as KGHSH and CDR2 as LQKENI. The V and J ends lost 0 bases and 3 bases respectively, with 7 bases between them. DNA of the CDR3: TGTGCCAGCTCACCACCGGGGTATACAGATACGCAGTATTTT. Its translation: CASSPPGYTDTQYF.

This chain links TRBV11-3 with TRBJ1-1; D not certain. The CDR3 is 13 amino acids. The V gene lost 3 bases and the J gene lost 0 bases, with 5 bases spanning the gap. Germline CDR1 and CDR2: SGHNT and YENEEA. This CDR3 reads CASSFRVNTEAFF. CDR3 coding DNA: TGTGCCAGCAGCTTTCGGGTGAACACTGAAGCTTTCTTT.

The rearrangement joins TRBV27 to TRBJ2-1; D is perhaps TRBD2 (6 bases). The CDR3 has 18 residues. Germline CDR1 is MNHEY and CDR2 is SMNVEV (reference sequence). V lost 3 bases to trimming and J lost 3 bases, with 21 bases between them. CDR3 amino acids: CASSFEAGYGGVYNEQFF. CDR3 in DNA: TGTGCCAGCAGTTTTGAGGCCGGGTACGGGGGAGTCTACAATGAGCAGTTCTTC.

This clone was counted a single time. V usage is TRBV29-1 and J usage is TRBJ1-1; TRBD1 matches 7 bases. The V segment lost 4 bases and the J segment 3 bases; nucleotides outside the gene matches: 8. The CDR3 runs to 14 residues. CDR1 and CDR2 (germline): SQVTM, ANQGSEA. The CDR3 region is CSVGSHRGDTEAFF. The CDR3 DNA follows: TGCAGCGTTGGATCGCACAGGGGAGACACTGAAGCTTTCTTT.

This clone was seen only once. The chain has TRBV4-2 and TRBJ1-4; the match to TRBD1 covers 8 bases. The CDR3 sequence is 15 residues long. CDR1 and CDR2 from the germline V gene are LGHNA and YNFKEQ. Losses at the gene ends were 0 bases for V and 8 bases for J; bases not matched to a gene: 5. CDR3 sequence: CASSQEGRTGEKLFF. The CDR3 coding sequence is TGTGCCAGCAGCCAAGAAGGGAGGACAGGGGAAAAACTGTTTTTT.

The chain couples TRBV9 to TRBJ2-7; 12 bases are shared with TRBD2. V trimming: 3 bases; J trimming: 4 bases; junction bases outside the gene matches: 5. The germline CDR1 and CDR2 sequences are SGDLS and YYNGEE. There are 15 residues in the CDR3. CDR3 sequence reads: CASSGLAGGTYEQYF. The CDR3 DNA follows: TGTGCCAGCAGCGGGCTAGCGGGGGGGACTTACGAGCAGTACTTC.

The chain has TRBV5-6 and TRBJ2-5; TRBD2 matches at 12 bases. The ends lost 4 bases at V and 6 bases at J; junction bases unmatched: 10. The germline CDR1 and CDR2 sequences are SGHDT and YYEEEE. The CDR3 sequence is 16 residues long. CDR3 protein: CASSSRMTSGGKTQYF. CDR3 coding DNA: TGTGCCAGCAGCAGCCGAATGACTAGCGGGGGTAAGACCCAGTACTTC.

The V call is TRBV7-8, the J call TRBJ1-1; D remains ambiguous. The germline V gene encodes CDR1 SGHVS and CDR2 FQNEAQ. V lost 1 base to trimming and J lost 4 bases, with 10 bases between them. The length of the CDR3 is 14 residues. CDR3 region: CASSLGGSGTEAFF. CDR3 nucleotide sequence: TGTGCCAGCAGCTTAGGGGGAAGTGGCACTGAAGCTTTCTTT.